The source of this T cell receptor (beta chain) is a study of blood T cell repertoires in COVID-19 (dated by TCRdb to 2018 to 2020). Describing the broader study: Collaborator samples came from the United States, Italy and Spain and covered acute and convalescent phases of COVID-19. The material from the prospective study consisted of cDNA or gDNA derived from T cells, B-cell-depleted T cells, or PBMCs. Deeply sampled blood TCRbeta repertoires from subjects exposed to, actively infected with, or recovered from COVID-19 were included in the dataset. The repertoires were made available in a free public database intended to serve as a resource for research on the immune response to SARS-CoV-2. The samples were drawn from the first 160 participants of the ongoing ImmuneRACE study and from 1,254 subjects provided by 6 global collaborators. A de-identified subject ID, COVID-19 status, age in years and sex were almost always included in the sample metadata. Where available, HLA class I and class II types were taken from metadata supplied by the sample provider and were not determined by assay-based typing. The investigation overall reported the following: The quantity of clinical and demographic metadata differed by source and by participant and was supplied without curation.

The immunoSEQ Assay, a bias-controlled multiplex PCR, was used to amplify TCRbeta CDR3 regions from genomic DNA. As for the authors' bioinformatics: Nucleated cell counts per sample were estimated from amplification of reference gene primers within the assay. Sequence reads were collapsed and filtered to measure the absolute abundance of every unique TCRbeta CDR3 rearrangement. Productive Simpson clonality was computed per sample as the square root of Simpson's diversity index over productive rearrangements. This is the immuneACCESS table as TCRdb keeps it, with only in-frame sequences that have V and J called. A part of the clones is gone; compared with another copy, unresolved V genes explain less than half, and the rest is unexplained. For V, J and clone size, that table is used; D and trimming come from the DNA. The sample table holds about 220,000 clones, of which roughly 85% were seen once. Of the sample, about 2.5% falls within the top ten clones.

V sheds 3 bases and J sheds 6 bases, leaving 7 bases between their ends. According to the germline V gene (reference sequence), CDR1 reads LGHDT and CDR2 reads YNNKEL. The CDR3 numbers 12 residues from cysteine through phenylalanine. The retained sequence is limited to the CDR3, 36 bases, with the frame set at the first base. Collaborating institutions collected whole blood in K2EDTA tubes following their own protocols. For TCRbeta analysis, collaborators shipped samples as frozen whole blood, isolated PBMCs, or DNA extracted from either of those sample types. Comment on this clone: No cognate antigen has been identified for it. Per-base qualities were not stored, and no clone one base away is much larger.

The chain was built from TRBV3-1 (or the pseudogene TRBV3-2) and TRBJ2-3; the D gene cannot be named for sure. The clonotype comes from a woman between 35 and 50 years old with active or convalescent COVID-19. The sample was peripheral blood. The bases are TGTGCCAGCAGCCAGTACGAGGATACGCAGTATTTT. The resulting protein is CASSQYEDTQYF.